These 26 T cell receptor beta chains share one sample of origin, sequenced in a study of T-cell memory formation after mild COVID-19. In TCRdb, the 5' RACE reads were re-called with MiXCR into one record per CDR3 protein. Of roughly 110,000 distinct CDR3 sequences listed, over 20% are singletons. The sequencing sample was made of PBMCs or a T cell subset sorted from them (not recorded which). These receptors originate from a man between 18 and 35 years old who had mild COVID-19 (a few samples of this study predate the infection). Cell type and time point are not known.

This clonotype turned up a few times. This chain joins TRBV7-9 and TRBJ1-2; no definite D call. V dropped 1 base and J dropped 3 bases, with 9 bases sitting between them. The CDR3 length is 14 residues. The germline V gene has CDR1 SEHNR and CDR2 FQNEAQ (reference sequence). This chain's CDR3 is CASSLDRGDYGYTF. In nucleotides, the CDR3 is TGTGCCAGCAGCTTAGATCGGGGAGACTATGGCTACACCTTC.

The V and J genes are TRBV7-3 and TRBJ2-1, with 11 bases identical to TRBD1. V lost 5 bases and J lost 8; bases outside the gene matches: 8. The CDR3 has 15 amino acids. Germline V gene data show CDR1 as SGHTA and CDR2 as FQGTGA. CDR3 protein: CASSPGTGGFYEQFF. DNA of the CDR3: TGTGCCAGCAGCCCTGGGACAGGGGGATTTTATGAGCAGTTCTTC.

This clonotype was seen a few times. This chain uses TRBV7-9 with TRBJ1-1, with D perhaps TRBD1 (5 bases). Germline V gene data show CDR1 as SEHNR and CDR2 as FQNEAQ (reference sequence). The length of the CDR3 is 14 residues. V lost 1 base, J lost 4 bases, and 10 bases lay in between. The CDR3: CASSLGGIATEAFF. The CDR3, as DNA: TGTGCCAGCAGCTTAGGGGGGATCGCCACTGAAGCTTTCTTT.

This chain connects TRBV7-9 to TRBJ1-6; TRBD1 is a possible D gene (6 bases). The V end was cut by 3 bases, the J end by 13 bases, with 16 bases between. CDR1 is SEHNR and CDR2 is FQNEAQ in the germline V gene (reference sequence). The CDR3 runs 14 residues. The CDR3 DNA reads as TGTGCCAGCAGCTTTACAGGGCCCCTAAATCCCCTCCACTTT. Protein sequence: CASSFTGPLNPLHF. Full variable domain (missing parts from reference TRBV7-9 and TRBJ1-6): DTGVSQNPRHKITKRGQNVTFRCDPISEHNRLYWYRQTLGQGPEFLTYFQNEAQLEKSRLLSDRFSAERPKGSFSTLEIQRTEQGDSAMYLCASSFTGPLNPLHFGNGTRLTVT.

In its sample, this clonotype was seen a few times. V is TRBV20-1 and J is TRBJ2-3; 8 positions match TRBD2. V was pared by 0 bases and J by 2 bases, with 4 bases of the junction left unmatched. The V gene's germline CDR1 is DFQATT and CDR2 SNEGSKA (reference sequence). CDR3 size: 15 residues. The CDR3 bases are TGCAGTGCTAGAGATTTAGCGGGGCTCACAGATACGCAGTATTTT. Encoded protein: CSARDLAGLTDTQYF.

The chain recombines TRBV3-1 with TRBJ1-2, with unresolved D. Per the germline V gene, CDR1 is LGHDT and CDR2 is YNNKEL (reference sequence). This CDR3 is 16 amino acids long. V dropped 0 bases and J dropped 5 bases, with 16 bases sitting between them. In DNA, the CDR3 is TGTGCCAGCAGCCAAGAGAATACCGGTGTTGAATATGGCTACACCTTC. It specifies CASSQENTGVEYGYTF. Supplemented by reference TRBV3-1 and TRBJ1-2, the full variable domain reads DTAVSQTPKYLVTQMGNDKSIKCEQNLGHDTMYWYKQDSKKFLKIMFSYNNKELIINETVPNRFSPKSPDKAHLNLHINSLELGDSAVYFCASSQENTGVEYGYTFGSGTRLTVV.

The chain uses TRBV23-1 and TRBJ2-7, with D uncertain. TRBV23-1 is labeled an ORF, and its function is uncertain. V was clipped by 9 bases and J by 5 bases, with 14 bases between them. The CDR3 runs to 12 residues. The CDR3 region has the DNA TGCGCCAGAACTCGAACCTTCGACGAGCAGTACTTC. Encoded protein: CARTRTFDEQYF.

The rearrangement uses TRBV5-1 and TRBJ1-1; tentatively, D is TRBD1 (5 bases). V was trimmed by 4 bases and J by 1 base, leaving 20 bases between them. This CDR3 has 17 amino acids. CDR1 and CDR2 (germline): SGHRS, YFSETQ. In DNA, the CDR3 is TGCGCCAGCAGCGGATTATTCTCCGACAGACCGAACACTGAAGCTTTCTTT. Its translation is CASSGLFSDRPNTEAFF.

This clonotype was counted between two and nine times. CDR3 region: CASSYSSGGYNEQFF. The DNA for the CDR3 is TGTGCCAGCAGTTACTCGAGCGGGGGCTACAATGAGCAGTTCTTC. The gene calls are TRBV6-2 or TRBV6-3 and TRBJ2-1; 8 bases align to TRBD2. This CDR3 has 15 amino acids. The V segment lost 0 bases and the J segment 3 bases; nucleotides outside the gene matches: 1. The V gene's germline CDR1 is MNHEY and CDR2 SVGEGT.

The rearrangement joins TRBV27 to TRBJ1-2; TRBD1 agrees at 12 bases. Trimming took 6 bases from V and 2 from J; bases not matched to a gene: 7. CDR1 is MNHEY and CDR2 is SMNVEV in the germline V gene (reference sequence). This CDR3 region has 16 residues. In nucleotides, the CDR3 is TGTGCCAGCAGGGGTGCGGGACAGGGGGCGAACTATGGCTACACCTTC. It encodes CASRGAGQGANYGYTF.

J is TRBJ2-5 and V is TRBV24-1; the D gene is possibly TRBD1 (8 bases). The V end lost 1 base, the J end lost 5 bases, and 22 bases lay between the germline ends. The germline CDR1 and CDR2 sequences are KGHDR and SFDVKD. This CDR3 contains 18 residues. The CDR3 here is CATSDFSTGGEIEETQYF. The CDR3 coding sequence is TGTGCCACCAGTGATTTCTCAACAGGGGGGGAGATAGAGGAGACCCAGTACTTC.

The chain's CDR3 is CATSTHAGGEQYV. The DNA of the CDR3 is TGTGCCACCAGTACCCATGCAGGGGGCGAGCAGTACGTC. The gene calls are TRBV24-1 and TRBJ2-7; the match to TRBD1 covers 7 bases. Germline CDR1 and CDR2: KGHDR and SFDVKD. CDR3 length: 13 amino acids. The junction had 7 bases not matched to a gene; V was cut back by 6 bases and J by 6 bases.

The chain employs TRBV4-1 and TRBJ2-7, with D hard to call. Trimming left V 1 base short and J 3 bases short, with 16 bases between. This CDR3 has 16 residues. Per germline, CDR1 MGHRA and CDR2 YSYEKL. In nucleotides, the CDR3 is TGCGCCAGCAGCCAAGGTCCCGGGTTCAGTCTCTACGAGCAGTACTTC. Residues: CASSQGPGFSLYEQYF.

The chain couples TRBV9 to TRBJ2-7; D gene uncertain. V shed 0 bases and J shed 7 bases, with 11 bases lying between them. Per germline, CDR1 SGDLS and CDR2 YYNGEE. The CDR3 consists of 13 residues. The CDR3 loop reads CASSVAFAGEQYF. Written as DNA, the CDR3 is TGTGCCAGCAGCGTAGCCTTTGCCGGGGAGCAGTACTTC.

This clonotype turned up a few times. The V call is TRBV20-1, the J call TRBJ1-4, with D hard to call. Per the germline V gene, CDR1 is DFQATT and CDR2 is SNEGSKA (reference sequence). The CDR3 totals 11 residues. CDR3 bases: TGCGTCGGAGGCTTCGGTGAAAAACTGTTTTTT. It specifies CVGGFGEKLFF.

The gene calls are TRBV6-1 and TRBJ1-4; 11 bases map to TRBD1. After removal of 6 bases from V and 8 bases from J, the junction contained 17 bases not matched to a gene. This CDR3 has 18 amino acids. Germline V gene sequence: CDR1 MNHNS, CDR2 SASEGT. The CDR3 nucleotides are TGTGCCAGCAGGGGAAGGACAGGGGGCAATCCCTCACGAGAAAAACTGTTTTTT. Translation gives CASRGRTGGNPSREKLFF.

This clonotype has more than one count but fewer than ten. The rearrangement links TRBV6-5 to TRBJ2-2, with D maybe TRBD2 (5 bases). CDR3 length: 13 residues. CDR1 and CDR2 (germline): MNHEY, SVGAGI. Trimming removed 2 bases at V and 9 bases at J, with 10 bases between. The CDR3 bases are TGTGCCAGCAGTTACCCGGACGGGAGGGAGCTGTTTTTT. Amino acids: CASSYPDGRELFF.

The V and J genes are TRBV4-1 and TRBJ1-4; 8 nucleotides align to TRBD1. Germline V gene sequence: CDR1 MGHRA, CDR2 YSYEKL. CDR3 length: 16 amino acids. Unmatched junction bases numbered 8, after V lost 0 bases and J lost 8 bases. The CDR3 nucleotides are TGCGCCAGCAGCCAAGATCCGCCAGGGGGCGGAGAAAAACTGTTTTTT. It yields the protein CASSQDPPGGGEKLFF.

The chain combines TRBV7-9 with TRBJ2-1, with D tentatively TRBD1 or TRBD2 (5 bases each). Germline V gene data show CDR1 as SEHNR and CDR2 as FQNEAQ (reference sequence). The CDR3 sequence is 13 residues long. V lost 1 base and J 8 bases, leaving 9 bases between the germline ends. CDR3: CASSLGGFDEQFF. The CDR3 bases are TGTGCCAGCAGCTTAGGGGGGTTCGATGAGCAGTTCTTC.

This clonotype has just a few counts. The chain couples TRBV7-9 to TRBJ1-1; maybe TRBD1 (6 bases). V dropped 3 bases and J dropped 0 bases, with 14 bases sitting between them. The CDR3 length is 16 residues. The germline CDR1 and CDR2 sequences are SEHNR and FQNEAQ (reference sequence). The CDR3 DNA reads TGTGCCAGCAGCTTTGAGGCACAGGGCATGAACACTGAAGCTTTCTTT. This encodes CASSFEAQGMNTEAFF.

In its sample, this clonotype was seen a few times. The chain is built from TRBV11-2 and TRBJ2-4; D is perhaps TRBD2 (6 bases). Trimming stripped 1 base from V and 2 bases from J, with 12 bases between. The CDR3 loop spans 16 amino acids. Looked up from germline, CDR1 is SGHAT and CDR2 is FQNNGV. CDR3 sequence: CASSLGWGEPKNIQYF. Written as DNA, the CDR3 is TGTGCCAGCAGCTTAGGGTGGGGGGAACCCAAAAACATTCAGTACTTC.

V gene TRBV6-6 combines with J gene TRBJ2-7; D is ambiguous. This CDR3 comprises 12 residues. The V gene lost 11 bases and the J gene lost 3 bases, with 14 bases spanning the gap. Looked up from germline, CDR1 is MNHNY and CDR2 is SVGAGI (reference sequence). The CDR3 DNA is TGTGCCTCAGCCCATACTATCTACGAGCAGTACTTC. Translating it yields CASAHTIYEQYF.

In its sample, this clonotype was seen many times. The genes are TRBV6-2 or TRBV6-3 and TRBJ1-5; 10 bases align to TRBD1. V lost 6 bases and J lost 5; bases outside the gene matches: 4. The CDR3 runs 14 residues. Germline V gives CDR1 MNHEY, CDR2 SVGEGT. CDR3 region: CASSWDRGHQPQHF. CDR3 bases: TGTGCCAGCAGCTGGGACAGGGGCCATCAGCCCCAGCATTTT.

The chain uses TRBV5-1 and TRBJ2-1, with D possibly matching TRBD2 (7 bases). V lost 1 base, J lost 14 bases, and 31 bases lay in between. This CDR3 has 18 amino acids. Germline CDR1 reads SGHRS; CDR2 reads YFSETQ. CDR3 DNA sequence: TGCGCCAGCAGCTTGCCCCCCGAGGGGAGGGGGGGGGCCTGGTCGAAGTTCTTC. Translated, it gives CASSLPPEGRGGAWSKFF.

The chain uses TRBV7-2 and TRBJ2-3, with 10 bases lining up with TRBD2. V shed 2 bases, J shed 1 base, and the junction held 3 bases outside the gene matches. The length of the CDR3 is 16 residues. Germline CDR1 and CDR2: SGHTA and FQGNSA. CDR3 sequence: CASSLLAGGGTDTQYF. The CDR3 DNA follows: TGTGCCAGCAGCTTATTAGCGGGGGGTGGCACAGATACGCAGTATTTT.

The CDR3 spells CAWSVLGVEAFF. CDR3 sequence (DNA): TGTGCCTGGAGTGTATTAGGAGTTGAAGCTTTCTTT. The chain combines TRBV30 with TRBJ1-1; D is undetermined. V was cut by 0 bases and J by 7 bases, with 9 bases left in between. CDR3 length: 12 amino acids. From germline, CDR1 is GTSNPN and CDR2 SVGIG (reference sequence).